Shown below are 25 T cell receptor beta chains from a single sample sequenced in a study of blood T cell repertoires in COVID-19. Sequencing used immunoSEQ multiplex PCR; TCRdb keeps in-frame clones, though not all of them. The sample shows about 120,000 clones, around 80% of them seen only once. The material sequenced was peripheral blood. The receptor source for this set is a man aged 55 to 70 with active or convalescent COVID-19.

V gene TRBV7-3 combines with J gene TRBJ2-1, with D perhaps matching TRBD1 (5 bases). V was trimmed by 2 bases and J by 0 bases, leaving 8 bases between them. This CDR3 region has 15 residues. Germline values: CDR1 SGHTA, CDR2 FQGTGA. CDR3 DNA: TGTGCCAGCAGCTTAGGGGCTCACTCCTACAATGAGCAGTTCTTC. It encodes CASSLGAHSYNEQFF. The full variable domain, with the rest looked up from reference TRBV7-3 and TRBJ2-1, is GAGVSQTPSNKVTEKGKYVELRCDPISGHTALYWYRQSLGQGPEFLIYFQGTGAADDSGLPNDRFFAVRPEGSVSTLKIQRTERGDSAVYLCASSLGAHSYNEQFFGPGTRLTVL.

This clone was recorded a few times. The rearrangement links TRBV6-5 to TRBJ2-7; 11 bases are a match to TRBD1. The V segment lost 6 bases and the J segment 2 bases; nucleotides outside the gene matches: 3. There are 14 residues in the CDR3. The germline V gene encodes CDR1 MNHEY and CDR2 SVGAGI. The CDR3 DNA reads TGTGCCAGCAGATCGGGACAGGGGGCCTACGAGCAGTACTTC. Amino acid sequence: CASRSGQGAYEQYF.

The rearrangement uses TRBV11-3 and TRBJ1-3, with a tentative D call TRBD1 (5 bases). The germline CDR1 and CDR2 sequences are SGHNT and YENEEA. The CDR3 contains 13 residues. V dropped 5 bases and J dropped 2 bases, with 7 bases sitting between them. DNA for the CDR3: TGTGCCAGCAGCGAAGGGGCTGGAAACACCATATATTTT. Protein: CASSEGAGNTIYF.

The chain combines TRBV2 with TRBJ2-3; 8 bases map to TRBD1. J lost 5 bases, V lost 4 bases, and 11 bases had no gene match. Germline loops: CDR1 SNHLY, CDR2 FYNNEI. The CDR3 is 16 amino acids. Here the CDR3 DNA reads TGTGCCAGCAGTGGGTTCGGACAGGGAAGACAAGATACGCAGTATTTT. This encodes CASSGFGQGRQDTQYF.

This clone was detected ten times or more. V gene TRBV19 combines with J gene TRBJ2-1; tentative D call: TRBD2 (5 bases). V was shortened by 2 bases and J by 7 bases, with 18 bases between the two germline ends. CDR1 is LNHDA, CDR2 SQIVND, per germline (reference sequence). There are 16 residues in the CDR3. CDR3 protein: CASSITASPSGNEQFF. For the CDR3, the DNA is TGTGCCAGTAGTATAACGGCCTCCCCCTCGGGGAATGAGCAGTTCTTC.

This clone was seen many times. J is TRBJ1-1 and V is TRBV5-1; the match to TRBD1 covers 9 bases. The germline V gene has CDR1 SGHRS and CDR2 YFSETQ. Germline trimming cut 4 bases from V and 5 bases from J; bases unmatched to any gene: 6. The CDR3 contains 14 residues. For the CDR3, the DNA is TGCGCCAGCAGCCAAGGACAGGGGAAGACTGAAGCTTTCTTT. Its translation is CASSQGQGKTEAFF.

V and J are TRBV28 and TRBJ1-5; 10 positions agree with TRBD1. Germline-derived CDR1 and CDR2 are MDHEN and SYDVKM. The ends lost 6 bases at V and 1 base at J; junction bases unmatched: 3. CDR3 length: 15 residues. The CDR3 DNA sequence: TGTGCCAGCAGGTGGACAGGGGGAAGCAATCAGCCCCAGCATTTT. Translated, it gives CASRWTGGSNQPQHF.

The gene calls are TRBV14 and TRBJ2-2; D possibly corresponds to TRBD1 (5 bases). Trimming pared 3 bases from V and 5 bases from J, leaving 13 bases between. The CDR3 has 15 amino acids. Germline CDR1 is SGHDN and CDR2 is FVKESK. The CDR3 region is CASSQVQGGTGELFF. CDR3 DNA sequence: TGTGCCAGCAGCCAGGTCCAGGGTGGAACCGGGGAGCTGTTTTTT.

The rearrangement joins TRBV28 to TRBJ1-2, with D possibly TRBD1 on 5 matching bases. V lost 1 base and J lost 4, with 13 bases in between. Germline V gene data show CDR1 as MDHEN and CDR2 as SYDVKM. CDR3 length equals 15 residues. CDR3 nucleotides: TGTGCCAGCAGTTTATACCCAGGGAGGTCCTATGGCTACACCTTC. Protein: CASSLYPGRSYGYTF.

V and J are TRBV10-3 and TRBJ2-7; 11 nucleotides line up with TRBD2. CDR1 is ENHRY and CDR2 is SYGVKD in the germline V gene. V shed 10 bases, J shed 1 base, and the junction held 3 bases outside the gene matches. The CDR3 is 13 amino acids. This CDR3 reads CATRTSGSYEQYF. The CDR3 DNA is TGTGCCACCAGGACTAGCGGGTCCTACGAGCAGTACTTC.

The rearrangement joins TRBV7-3 to TRBJ2-1; D is perhaps TRBD2 (5 bases). The V gene lost 0 bases and the J gene lost 7 bases, with 10 bases spanning the gap. This CDR3 has 14 amino acids. CDR1 is SGHTA, CDR2 FQGTGA, per germline. The CDR3 is CASSLTSGSNEQFF. Here the CDR3 DNA reads TGTGCCAGCAGCTTAACGTCGGGGAGTAATGAGCAGTTCTTC.

The chain links TRBV18 to TRBJ1-1, with no clear D. This CDR3 contains 15 residues. V lost 6 bases, J lost 0 bases, and 14 bases lay in between. Per germline, CDR1 KGHSH and CDR2 LQKENI. The CDR3 DNA follows: TGTGCCAGCTCTCTAGGAGGTGGGCTGAACACTGAAGCTTTCTTT. This sequence encodes CASSLGGGLNTEAFF.

The J gene is TRBJ2-2, the V gene TRBV7-9; 11 bases line up with TRBD2. This CDR3 region has 14 residues. Germline loops: CDR1 SEHNR, CDR2 FQNEAQ (reference sequence). The V gene end was trimmed by 1 base and the J gene end by 13 bases; junction bases not matched to a gene: 5. DNA of the CDR3: TGTGCCAGCAGCTTAGATCGGCTAGCGGGAGGGCTGTTTTTT. As protein: CASSLDRLAGGLFF.

The chain joins TRBV6-4 to TRBJ2-4; TRBD1 aligns across 9 bases. The J segment lost 2 bases and the V segment lost 0 bases, leaving 5 bases of the junction unmatched. Germline V gene data show CDR1 as MRHNA and CDR2 as SNTAGT. The CDR3 runs 17 residues. The CDR3 DNA reads as TGTGCCAGCAGTGACTCGAACAGGGGGCTTTCCAAAAACATTCAGTACTTC. This gives the protein CASSDSNRGLSKNIQYF.

The genes are TRBV2 and TRBJ2-2; D perhaps matches TRBD1 (6 bases). This CDR3 region has 14 residues. Germline V CDR1 and CDR2: SNHLY, FYNNEI. The V gene lost 6 bases and the J gene lost 5 bases, with 13 bases spanning the gap. Here the CDR3 reads CASSPRGRTGELFF. CDR3 nucleotides: TGTGCCAGCAGCCCAAGGGGGAGAACCGGGGAGCTGTTTTTT.

This chain uses TRBV7-2 with TRBJ2-3; maybe TRBD2 (5 bases). CDR3 length: 13 residues. Between the trimmed V and J ends, which lost 3 bases and 4 bases, there was a span of 8 bases. Germline V gene sequence: CDR1 SGHTA, CDR2 FQGNSA. The CDR3 sequence is CASSFGSADTQYF. For the CDR3, the DNA is TGTGCCAGCAGCTTCGGTAGCGCAGATACGCAGTATTTT.

This clone was picked up one time. This chain links TRBV28 with TRBJ1-1; TRBD1 might be the D (5 bases). Trimming took off 6 bases at V and 4 bases at J, with 24 bases between the two ends. Germline V gene lookup returns CDR1 MDHEN and CDR2 SYDVKM. The CDR3 consists of 17 residues. CDR3 amino acids: CASRAKPRVWGGTEAFF. DNA of the CDR3: TGTGCCAGCAGAGCTAAGCCGAGGGTTTGGGGGGGCACTGAAGCTTTCTTT.

This clone was observed a single time. The chain combines TRBV5-4 with TRBJ2-7, with a tentative D call TRBD2 (7 bases). Trimming removed 6 bases from V and 0 bases from J, with 16 bases in between. The germline gives CDR1 SGHNT, CDR2 YYREEE (reference sequence). The CDR3 runs 15 residues. CDR3 DNA sequence: TGTGCCAGCAAAGGGGGGGGGCGAAGCTCCTACGAGCAGTACTTC. Its protein is CASKGGGRSSYEQYF.

This rearrangement joins TRBV6-2 or TRBV6-3 to TRBJ2-7; 10 bases align to TRBD1. Germline loops: CDR1 MNHEY, CDR2 SVGEGT. V dropped 6 bases and J dropped 1; count of bases not matched to a gene: 12. The CDR3 is made up of 17 amino acids. CDR3 coding DNA: TGTGCCAGCAGCCCTCCGGGACAGGGGACCAGATCCTACGAGCAGTACTTC. This encodes CASSPPGQGTRSYEQYF.

This clone was seen a handful of times. The chain has TRBV2 and TRBJ1-5, with TRBD1 matching over 9 bases. Trimming at V came to 3 bases and at J to 5 bases, leaving 2 bases not matched to a gene. The CDR3 totals 14 residues. Germline V gives CDR1 SNHLY, CDR2 FYNNEI. Here the CDR3 DNA reads TGTGCCAGCAGTGAGGGGACAGGGTATCAGCCCCAGCATTTT. Translating gives CASSEGTGYQPQHF.

The chain couples TRBV18 to TRBJ2-1; 7 nucleotides agree with TRBD1. The CDR3 length is 15 residues. Germline CDR1 KGHSH, CDR2 LQKENI. The trim removed 0 bases at V and 4 bases at J, leaving 3 bases unmatched. For the CDR3, the DNA is TGTGCCAGCTCACCACCCTGGGACAGTTACAATGAGCAGTTCTTC. It translates to CASSPPWDSYNEQFF.

The genes are TRBV27 and TRBJ2-7; TRBD2 matches at 7 bases. CDR3 size: 17 residues. With 5 bases clipped from V and 3 bases from J, the junction kept 16 bases outside the gene matches. Germline-derived CDR1 and CDR2 are MNHEY and SMNVEV (reference sequence). The DNA for the CDR3 is TGTGCCAGCAGTCCCAGGACTAGGTTTGAGTCTGGCTACGAGCAGTACTTC. Encoded protein: CASSPRTRFESGYEQYF.

CDR3 nucleotides: TGTGCCAGCAGTTTAGAGGGCACAGATACGCAGTATTTT. This translates into CASSLEGTDTQYF. The V call is TRBV28, the J call TRBJ2-3; D is undetermined. This CDR3 comprises 13 residues. V lost 2 bases and J 1 base, leaving 4 bases between the germline ends. Germline lookup yields CDR1 MDHEN and CDR2 SYDVKM.

V and J are TRBV6-1 and TRBJ2-7; D possibly corresponds to TRBD2 (5 bases). The CDR3 is 17 amino acids. CDR1 and CDR2 from the germline V gene are MNHNS and SASEGT. V lost 1 base and J 4 bases, leaving 20 bases between the germline ends. In nucleotides, the CDR3 is TGTGCCAGCAGTGAAGGAGGGTACCGGGCGCATAAGTACGAGCAGTACTTC. It codes for CASSEGGYRAHKYEQYF.

V and J are TRBV5-3 and TRBJ2-2; 8 bases are a match to TRBD1. TRBV5-3 is marked as an open reading frame, function uncertain. V lost 0 bases, J lost 3 bases, and 10 bases stayed unmatched. This CDR3 is 18 amino acids long. The CDR3 DNA follows: TGTGCCAGAAGCTTGGCCGGCAGGGGGCTTCTCTACACCGGGGAGCTGTTTTTT. It codes for CARSLAGRGLLYTGELFF.